This T cell receptor beta chain was captured by sequencing in a study of vaccination effects on CD4 cells after COVID-19. Background on the study: Convalescent patients (three in total) were sampled early and late after vaccination.

Sequencing was performed with immunoSEQ multiplex PCR; in TCRdb, only in-frame clones are kept and a portion is missing. The repertoire consists of about 13,000 clones, with roughly 73% occurring once and the leading ten covering around a third. This clone qualifies as medium-sized. Antigen specificity is unknown. Ahead of sequencing, the ViraFEST assay grew antigen-specific CD4+ T cells using viral peptide pools. When more than 9 days of culture had elapsed, CD4+ T cells were isolated. PCR-confirmed SARS-CoV-2 infection occurred in the person between March and December 2020. The participants, recipients of two vaccine doses, got either BNT162b2 or mRNA-1273. In culture with roughly 10 IU/ml IL-2 and around 10 ug/ml peptides, PBMC were grown at around 1.8 million per well. V trimming: 2 bases; J trimming: 1 base; junction bases outside the gene matches: 3. The CDR3 is 15 amino acids. Germline assignment: CDR1 KGHSH and CDR2 LQKENI.

V and J are TRBV18 and TRBJ2-7, with 9 bases aligning to TRBD1. The origin of this receptor is a human donor who had a prior SARS-CoV-2 infection. The material was CD4+ T cells from PBMCs cultured with HCoV-NL63 spike peptides, obtained after COVID-19 vaccination. CDR3 bases: TGTGCCAGCTCACCATCGGGACAGGGATCCTACGAGCAGTACTTC. It translates to CASSPSGQGSYEQYF.